This TCR beta chain was sequenced in a study of post-analysis software for immune sequencing data. V dropped 7 bases and J dropped 5 bases, with 13 bases sitting between them. In germline, CDR1 is MNHNS, CDR2 SASEGT. CDR3 size: 13 residues. A word on this clonotype: Antigen specificity is unknown.

Researchers reported that TCR beta cDNA libraries carried unique molecular identifiers. Starting from about 0.98 to 11 million T cells, the study yielded 450,000 to 500,000 cDNA molecules. TCRdb processed the PCR reads anew with MiXCR; each CDR3 protein has one entry. Here the sample spans over 150,000 distinct CDR3 sequences, 35% to 40% being singletons. Broader study findings: A handful of TRBV segments were significantly more frequent in patients than in controls. TRBV5-6, TRBV5-1 and TRBV20-1 were among these segments. When the samples were clustered directly with F measure, those that had been prepared in the same batch showed strong co-clustering. Significantly lower normalized Chao1 diversity was seen in multiple sclerosis patients than in controls.

The TCR was taken from a girl under 18 with multiple sclerosis. This chain joins TRBV6-1 and TRBJ2-3; D possibly corresponds to TRBD2 (7 bases). The source was blood, collected after autologous hematopoietic stem cell transplantation. CDR3 amino acids: CASTRGPGDTQYF. The CDR3 DNA sequence: TGTGCCAGCACGCGGGGGCCGGGAGATACGCAGTATTTT.